This T cell receptor beta chain was recorded in a study of blood T cell repertoires in COVID-19 (dated by TCRdb to 2018 to 2020). General notes on the study: The collaborator samples originated in the United States, Italy and Spain and spanned the acute and convalescent phases of COVID-19. The samples were drawn from the first 160 participants of the ongoing ImmuneRACE study and from 950 to 1,500 subjects provided by 6 global collaborators. The repertoires were made available in a free public database intended to serve as a resource for research on the immune response to SARS-CoV-2. Deeply sampled blood TCRbeta repertoires from subjects exposed to, actively infected with, or recovered from COVID-19 were included in the dataset. The material from the prospective study consisted of cDNA or gDNA derived from T cells, B-cell-depleted T cells, or PBMCs. Where available, HLA class I and class II types were taken from metadata supplied by the sample provider and were not determined by assay-based typing. A de-identified subject ID, COVID-19 status, age in years and sex were almost always included in the sample metadata. Study-wide findings and limitations: The quantity of clinical and demographic metadata differed by source and by participant and was supplied without curation.

TCRbeta CDR3 regions were amplified from genomic DNA by means of the immunoSEQ Assay, a bias-controlled multiplex PCR. The paper's processing steps were these. The number of nucleated cells in each sample was estimated from the amplification of reference gene primers within the assay. To quantify the absolute abundance of each unique TCRbeta CDR3 rearrangement, sequence reads were collapsed and filtered. For each sample, productive Simpson clonality was calculated as the square root of Simpson's diversity index across productive rearrangements. TCRdb took this table from immuneACCESS and kept in-frame rearrangements with V and J called. Such tables lack part of the clones; where checked against another copy, unresolved V genes explain under half of the gap, and the rest is unexplained. Clonal size and the V and J genes are those of that table, whereas D and trimming came from the DNA. The table for this sample lists over 200,000 clones; 89% of them were counted only once. The ten largest clonotypes hold 5.5% to 8% of the sample.

Per the germline V gene (reference sequence), LNHDA is the CDR1 and SQIVND is the CDR2. Counted from cysteine to phenylalanine, this CDR3 has 14 amino acids. Only CDR3 DNA is held: 42 bases, read in frame from base 1. Clipping removes 5 bases from V and 9 bases from J, with 9 as the unmatched junction base count. This clone was recorded a few times. Its antigen target is currently unknown. Qualities for individual bases were not recorded, and no much larger clone is one base off. A second Seattle source provided samples from volunteer blood donors who had recovered from COVID-19. Whole blood was collected in K2EDTA tubes by collaborating institutions according to the institutions' own protocols. For TCRbeta analysis, collaborators shipped samples as frozen whole blood, isolated PBMCs, or DNA extracted from either of those sample types.

The receptor was derived from a man in his 60s who had recovered from COVID-19. The chain joins TRBV19 to TRBJ2-1, and 8 bases in between align with TRBD2. Sequencing was performed on peripheral blood. CDR3 protein: CASSPGTRVGEQFF. The nucleotide sequence reads as follows: TGTGCCAGTAGTCCCGGGACTAGGGTGGGTGAGCAGTTCTTC.